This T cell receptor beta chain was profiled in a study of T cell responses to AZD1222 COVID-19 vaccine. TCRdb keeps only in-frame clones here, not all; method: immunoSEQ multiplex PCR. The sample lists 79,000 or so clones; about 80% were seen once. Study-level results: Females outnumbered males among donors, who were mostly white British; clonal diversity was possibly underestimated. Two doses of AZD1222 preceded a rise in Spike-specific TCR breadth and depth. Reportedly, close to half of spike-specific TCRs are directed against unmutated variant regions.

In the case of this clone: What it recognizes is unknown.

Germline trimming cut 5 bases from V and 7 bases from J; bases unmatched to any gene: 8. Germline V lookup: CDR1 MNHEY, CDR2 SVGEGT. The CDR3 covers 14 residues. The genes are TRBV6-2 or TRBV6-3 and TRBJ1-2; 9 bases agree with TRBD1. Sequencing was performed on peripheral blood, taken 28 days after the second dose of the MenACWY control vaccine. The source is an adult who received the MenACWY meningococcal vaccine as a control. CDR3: CASSGPGQGFGYTF. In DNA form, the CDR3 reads TGTGCCAGCAGTGGTCCGGGACAGGGATTTGGCTACACCTTC.